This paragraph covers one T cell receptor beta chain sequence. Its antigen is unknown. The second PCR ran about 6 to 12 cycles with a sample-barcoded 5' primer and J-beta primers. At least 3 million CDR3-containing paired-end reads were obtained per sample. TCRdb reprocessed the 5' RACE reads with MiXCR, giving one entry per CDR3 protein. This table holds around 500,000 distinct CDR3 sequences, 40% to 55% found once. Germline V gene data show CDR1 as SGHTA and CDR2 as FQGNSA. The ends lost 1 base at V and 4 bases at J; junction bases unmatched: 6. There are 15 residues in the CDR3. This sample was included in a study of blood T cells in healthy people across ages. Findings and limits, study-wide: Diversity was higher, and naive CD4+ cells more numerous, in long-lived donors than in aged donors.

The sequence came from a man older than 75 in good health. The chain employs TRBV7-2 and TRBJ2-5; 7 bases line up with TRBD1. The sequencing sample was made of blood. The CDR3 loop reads CASSLGGDRGETQYF. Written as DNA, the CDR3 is TGTGCCAGCAGCTTAGGAGGGGACAGAGGAGAGACCCAGTACTTC.